This TCR beta chain was identified during a study of regulatory T cells in long-lasting Graves disease. TCR beta libraries were built with iRepertoire HTBI primers and Arm-PCR of CDR3 regions. TCRdb redid the calling of the multiplex PCR reads with MiXCR, one entry per CDR3 protein. Of 400,000 to 600,000 distinct CDR3 sequences listed, 20% to 25% are singletons. Stated time point: persistent/refractory GD, antithyroid drugs over 5 years with positive TRAb. Researchers made the TCR library from RNA that was extracted from PBMCs. The sample was peripheral blood mononuclear cells (PBMCs), taken when the disease was refractory, from a patient treated with antithyroid drugs. The source of this sequence is a female donor with Graves disease.

This CDR3 is CAISARNGSYEQYF. In nucleotides, the CDR3 is TGTGCCATCAGTGCCCGAAACGGCTCCTACGAGCAGTACTTC. The gene calls are TRBV10-3 and TRBJ2-7; D call uncertain. The CDR3 totals 14 residues. In germline, CDR1 is ENHRY, CDR2 SYGVKD. Trimming stripped 4 bases from V and 0 bases from J, with 10 bases between.